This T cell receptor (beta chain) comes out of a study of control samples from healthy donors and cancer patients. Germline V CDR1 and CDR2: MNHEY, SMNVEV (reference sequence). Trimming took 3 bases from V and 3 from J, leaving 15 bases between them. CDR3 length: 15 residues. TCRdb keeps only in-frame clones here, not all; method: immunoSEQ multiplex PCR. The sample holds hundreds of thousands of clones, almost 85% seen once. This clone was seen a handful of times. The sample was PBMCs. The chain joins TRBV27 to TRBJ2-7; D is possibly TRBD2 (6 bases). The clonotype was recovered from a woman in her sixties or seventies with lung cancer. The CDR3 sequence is CASSLTRAGFYEQYF. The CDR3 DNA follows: TGTGCCAGCAGTTTGACTAGGGCCGGCTTCTACGAGCAGTACTTC.